This TCR beta chain is drawn from a study of blood T cell repertoires in COVID-19. Sequenced by immunoSEQ multiplex PCR; TCRdb stores in-frame clones only, minus some. Among approximately 250,000 clones listed, just under 90% were seen once. The specimen was PBMCs or T cells enriched from blood (not recorded which). This TCR derives from a woman in her twenties or thirties with acute COVID-19.

In DNA form, the CDR3 reads TGTGCCACTGCAACAGGGGATGGCACAGATACGCAGTATTTT. Translated: CATATGDGTDTQYF. The V gene is TRBV15, the J gene TRBJ2-3, with 7 nucleotides matching TRBD1. The germline gives CDR1 LNHNV, CDR2 YYDKDF (reference sequence). The CDR3 runs to 14 residues. J was trimmed by 1 base and V by 9 bases; bases with no gene match: 7.